This record concerns one TCR beta chain sequence. Those enrolled, adults aged about 18 to 89 years, came from under 25 US areas. Cohort 3 donors counted as recovered after two negative PCRs, clearance, or resolved symptoms. The data belong to a study of blood T cell repertoires in COVID-19. Looking at the study overall: Collection of acute and convalescent COVID-19 samples took place in the United States, Italy and Spain. T cells, B-cell-depleted T cells, or PBMCs supplied cDNA or gDNA.

The data were produced by immunoSEQ multiplex PCR, yet TCRdb's version contains in-frame clones alone and is incomplete. Among over 140,000 clones listed, about 80% were seen once. Germline V gene sequence: CDR1 LNHDA, CDR2 SQIVND (reference sequence). Trimming took off 5 bases at V and 0 bases at J, with 9 bases between the two ends. The CDR3 loop spans 14 amino acids. The chain employs TRBV19 and TRBJ2-3, with D tentatively TRBD2 (5 bases). The clonotype comes from a woman aged 45-65 years who had recovered from COVID-19. Sequencing used PBMCs or T cells enriched from blood (not recorded which). The CDR3 DNA reads TGTGCCAGTAGTCTGAGGGAGAGCACAGATACGCAGTATTTT. Encoded protein: CASSLRESTDTQYF.